This T cell receptor beta chain comes out of a study of cytomegalovirus exposure and HLA in healthy donors. V was clipped by 6 bases and J by 7 bases; unmatched bases: 6. This CDR3 is 13 amino acids long. Germline values: CDR1 MDHEN, CDR2 SYDVKM. The PCR used 60 Vbeta and 13 Jbeta primers. Here immunoSEQ multiplex PCR was the method, and the copy in TCRdb shows in-frame clones only, minus some. The table includes about 160,000 clones, approximately 80% detected once. This clone was seen only once. The sample taken for sequencing was PBMCs. The chain uses TRBV28 and TRBJ1-2; 9 nucleotides align to TRBD1. This TCR was recovered from a man aged 35 to 55 in good health and CMV-seronegative. CDR3 sequence: CASSLGQGFGYTF. CDR3 bases: TGTGCCAGCAGCCTGGGACAGGGATTTGGCTACACCTTC.